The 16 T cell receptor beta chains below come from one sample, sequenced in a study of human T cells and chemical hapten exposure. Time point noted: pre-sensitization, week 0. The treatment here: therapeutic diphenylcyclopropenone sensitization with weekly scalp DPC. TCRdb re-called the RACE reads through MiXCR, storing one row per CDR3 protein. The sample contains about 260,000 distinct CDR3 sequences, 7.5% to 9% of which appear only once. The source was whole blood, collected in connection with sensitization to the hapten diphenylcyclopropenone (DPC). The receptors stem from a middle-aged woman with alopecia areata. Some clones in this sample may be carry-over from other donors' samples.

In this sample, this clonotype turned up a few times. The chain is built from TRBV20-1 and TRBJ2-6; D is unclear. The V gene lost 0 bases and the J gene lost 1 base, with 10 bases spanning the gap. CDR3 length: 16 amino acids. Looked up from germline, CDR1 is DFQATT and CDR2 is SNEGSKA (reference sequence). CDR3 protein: CSARDQKNSGANVLTF. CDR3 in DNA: TGCAGTGCTAGAGATCAAAAGAATTCTGGGGCCAACGTCCTGACTTTC.

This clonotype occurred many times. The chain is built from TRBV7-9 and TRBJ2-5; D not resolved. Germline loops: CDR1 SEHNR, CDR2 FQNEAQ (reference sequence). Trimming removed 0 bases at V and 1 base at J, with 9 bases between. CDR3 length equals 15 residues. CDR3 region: CASSLAPLIQETQYF. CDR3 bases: TGTGCCAGCAGCTTAGCGCCGTTGATCCAAGAGACCCAGTACTTC.

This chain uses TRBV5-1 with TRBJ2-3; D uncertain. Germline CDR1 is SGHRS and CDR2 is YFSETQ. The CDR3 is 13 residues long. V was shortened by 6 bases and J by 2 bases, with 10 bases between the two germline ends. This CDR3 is CASTRSDTDTQYF. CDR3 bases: TGCGCCAGCACCCGAAGTGACACAGATACGCAGTATTTT.

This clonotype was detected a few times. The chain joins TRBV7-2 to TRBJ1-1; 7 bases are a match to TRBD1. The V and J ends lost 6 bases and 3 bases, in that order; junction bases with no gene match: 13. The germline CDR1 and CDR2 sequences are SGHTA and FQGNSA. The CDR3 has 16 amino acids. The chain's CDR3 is CASSRPLQGSHTEAFF. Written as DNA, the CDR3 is TGTGCCAGCAGTCGACCGCTACAGGGGTCGCACACTGAAGCTTTCTTT.

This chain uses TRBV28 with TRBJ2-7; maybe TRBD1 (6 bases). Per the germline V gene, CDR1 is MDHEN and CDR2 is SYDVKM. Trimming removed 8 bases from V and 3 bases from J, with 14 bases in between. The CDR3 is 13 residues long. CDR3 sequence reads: CASFEQGDYEQYF. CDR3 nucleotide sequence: TGTGCCAGCTTCGAACAGGGAGACTACGAGCAGTACTTC.

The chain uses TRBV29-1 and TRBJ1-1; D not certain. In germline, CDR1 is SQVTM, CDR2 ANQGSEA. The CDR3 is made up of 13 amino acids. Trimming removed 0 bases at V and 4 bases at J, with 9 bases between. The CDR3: CSVEDLGSTEAFF. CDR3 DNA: TGCAGCGTTGAAGATCTGGGGAGCACTGAAGCTTTCTTT.

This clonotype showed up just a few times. CDR3 protein: CASSLYPGRTGELFF. The CDR3 DNA sequence: TGTGCCAGCAGTTTATACCCGGGACGAACCGGGGAGCTGTTTTTT. The rearrangement uses TRBV28 and TRBJ2-2, with D perhaps TRBD1 or TRBD2 (5 bases each). Germline lookup yields CDR1 MDHEN and CDR2 SYDVKM. The CDR3 spans 15 residues. The V gene lost 1 base and the J gene lost 5 bases, with 11 bases spanning the gap.

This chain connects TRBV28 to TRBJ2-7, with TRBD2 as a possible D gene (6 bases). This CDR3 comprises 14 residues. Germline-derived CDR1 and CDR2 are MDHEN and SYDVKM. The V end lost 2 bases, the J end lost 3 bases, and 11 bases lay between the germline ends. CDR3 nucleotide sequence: TGTGCCAGCAGTTTAAGAGGGGAGGACTACGAGCAGTACTTC. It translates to CASSLRGEDYEQYF.

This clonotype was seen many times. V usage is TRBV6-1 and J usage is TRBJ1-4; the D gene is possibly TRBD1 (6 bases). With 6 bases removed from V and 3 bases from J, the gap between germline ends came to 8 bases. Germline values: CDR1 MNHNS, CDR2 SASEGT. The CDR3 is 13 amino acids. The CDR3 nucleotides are TGTGCCAGCAGGGGGGCCTCTAATGAAAAACTGTTTTTT. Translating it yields CASRGASNEKLFF.

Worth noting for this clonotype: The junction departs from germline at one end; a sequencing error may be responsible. CDR3 bases: TGTGCCAGCAGTATATCGGGACAGGGGGCTTACGAGCAGTACTTC. Translated: CASSISGQGAYEQYF. The chain recombines TRBV27 with TRBJ2-7, with 12 bases fitting TRBD1. This CDR3 contains 15 residues. Germline V gene lookup returns CDR1 MNHEY and CDR2 SMNVEV (reference sequence).

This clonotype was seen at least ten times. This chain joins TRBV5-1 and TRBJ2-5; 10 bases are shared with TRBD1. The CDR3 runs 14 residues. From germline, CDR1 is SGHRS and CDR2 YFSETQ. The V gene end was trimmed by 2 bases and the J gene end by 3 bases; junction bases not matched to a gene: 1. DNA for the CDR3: TGCGCCAGCAGCTTCGGGACAGGGGAAGAGACCCAGTACTTC. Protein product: CASSFGTGEETQYF.

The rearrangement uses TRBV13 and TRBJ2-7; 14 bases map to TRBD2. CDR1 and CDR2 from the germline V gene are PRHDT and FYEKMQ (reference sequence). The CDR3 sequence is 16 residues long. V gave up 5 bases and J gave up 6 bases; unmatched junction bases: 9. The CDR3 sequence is CASSQGLAGAIAEQYF. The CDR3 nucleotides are TGTGCCAGCAGCCAGGGACTAGCGGGAGCCATAGCCGAGCAGTACTTC.

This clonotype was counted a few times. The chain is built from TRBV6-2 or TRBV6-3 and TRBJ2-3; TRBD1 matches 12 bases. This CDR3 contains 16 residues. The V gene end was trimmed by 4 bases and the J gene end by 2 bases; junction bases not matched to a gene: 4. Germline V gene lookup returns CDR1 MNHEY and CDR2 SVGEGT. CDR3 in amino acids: CASSSGQGAATDTQYF. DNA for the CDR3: TGTGCCAGCAGTTCGGGACAGGGGGCCGCCACAGATACGCAGTATTTT.

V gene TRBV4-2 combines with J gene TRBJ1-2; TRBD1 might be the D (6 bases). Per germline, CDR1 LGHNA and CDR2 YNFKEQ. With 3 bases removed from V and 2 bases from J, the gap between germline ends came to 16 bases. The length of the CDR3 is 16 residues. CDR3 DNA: TGTGCCAGCAGCCAGAATACGGGGGGCAGGAACTATGGCTACACCTTC. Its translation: CASSQNTGGRNYGYTF.

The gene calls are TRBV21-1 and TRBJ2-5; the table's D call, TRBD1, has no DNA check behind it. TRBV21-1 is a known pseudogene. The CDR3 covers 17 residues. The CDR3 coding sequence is TGTGCCAGCAGCACTCCATACTCCGGGACAGCGAAAGAGACCCAGTACTTC. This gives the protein CASSTPYSGTAKETQYF.

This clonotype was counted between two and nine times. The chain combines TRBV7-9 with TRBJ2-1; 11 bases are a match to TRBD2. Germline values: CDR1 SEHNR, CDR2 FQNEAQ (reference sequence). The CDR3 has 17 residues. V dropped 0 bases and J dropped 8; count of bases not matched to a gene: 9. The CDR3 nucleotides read TGTGCCAGCAGCTTAGCGCTTCTAGCGGGAGGTCGGGATGAGCAGTTCTTC. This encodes CASSLALLAGGRDEQFF. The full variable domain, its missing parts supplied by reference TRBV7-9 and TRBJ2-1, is DTGVSQNPRHKITKRGQNVTFRCDPISEHNRLYWYRQTLGQGPEFLTYFQNEAQLEKSRLLSDRFSAERPKGSFSTLEIQRTEQGDSAMYLCASSLALLAGGRDEQFFGPGTRLTVL.